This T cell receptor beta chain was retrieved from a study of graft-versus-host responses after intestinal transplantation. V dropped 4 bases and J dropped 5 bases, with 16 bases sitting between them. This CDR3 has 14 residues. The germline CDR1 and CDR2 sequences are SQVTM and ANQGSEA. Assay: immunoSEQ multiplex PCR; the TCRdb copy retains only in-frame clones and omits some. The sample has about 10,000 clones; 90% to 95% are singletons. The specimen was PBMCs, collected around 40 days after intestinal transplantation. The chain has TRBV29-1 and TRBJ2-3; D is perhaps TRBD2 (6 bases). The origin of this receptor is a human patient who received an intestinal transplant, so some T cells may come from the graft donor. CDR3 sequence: CSVATSFFGDTQYF. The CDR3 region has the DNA TGCAGCGTTGCTACTAGCTTCTTTGGAGATACGCAGTATTTT.